Listed here are 5 T cell receptor beta chains from one sample, sequenced in a study of blood T cell repertoires in COVID-19 (dated by TCRdb to 2018 to 2020). Libraries were constructed by the immunoSEQ multiplex PCR assay. TCRdb's version of the immuneACCESS table is confined to in-frame rearrangements and falls short of the full clone set. An unresolved V gene accounts for under half of the shortfall where checked; the remainder is of unknown origin. The sample table records 150,000 to 200,000 clones; around 80% of these occur just once. Of the sample, approximately 7.8% falls within the top ten clones. The sample comprised peripheral blood. These receptors all stem from a woman in her sixties or seventies with COVID-19, enrolled during active disease.

V usage is TRBV28 and J usage is TRBJ1-3, with TRBD1 as a possible D gene (5 bases). CDR1 and CDR2 from the germline V gene are MDHEN and SYDVKM. There are 15 residues in the CDR3. Trimming stripped 8 bases from V and 0 bases from J, with 14 bases between. CDR3 loop: CASGGAASSGNTIYF. CDR3 sequence (DNA): TGTGCCAGCGGCGGGGCGGCTAGCTCTGGAAACACCATATATTTT.

The J gene is TRBJ1-5, the V gene TRBV7-2, with D perhaps matching TRBD1 (6 bases). Germline lookup yields CDR1 SGHTA and CDR2 FQGNSA. The V end was cut by 1 base, the J end by 5 bases, with 9 bases between. The CDR3 runs to 14 residues. The chain's CDR3 is CASSLGPGDQPQHF. The CDR3 DNA follows: TGTGCCAGCAGCTTAGGTCCAGGGGATCAGCCCCAGCATTTT.

The rearrangement joins TRBV18 to TRBJ1-4; TRBD1 matches at 9 bases. Trimming took 4 bases from V and 2 from J; bases not matched to a gene: 14. The CDR3 consists of 19 residues. CDR1 is KGHSH, CDR2 LQKENI, per germline. The CDR3: CASSQEVTGGISTNEKLFF. In nucleotides, the CDR3 is TGTGCCAGCTCACAAGAGGTTACAGGGGGCATATCGACTAATGAAAAACTGTTTTTT.

This chain connects TRBV7-6 to TRBJ2-7; D perhaps matches TRBD2 (6 bases). Between the trimmed V and J ends, which lost 5 bases and 9 bases, there was a span of 20 bases. Germline V lookup: CDR1 SGHVS, CDR2 FNYEAQ. The CDR3 is 14 residues long. The CDR3 protein is CASSRQFRDSRQYF. The CDR3 coding sequence is TGTGCCAGCAGCCGACAATTTCGGGACTCCCGGCAGTACTTC.

This clone was picked up a small number of times. The chain combines TRBV6-1 with TRBJ2-1; D possibly corresponds to TRBD2 (6 bases). The CDR3 contains 16 residues. With 1 base removed from V and 2 bases from J, the gap between germline ends came to 12 bases. Per germline, CDR1 MNHNS and CDR2 SASEGT. CDR3 nucleotides: TGTGCCAGCAGTGAAGAGGGCGGGGCCACCTACAATGAGCAGTTCTTC. This gives the protein CASSEEGGATYNEQFF.